This T cell receptor beta chain emerged from a study of OX40 agonist ivuxolimab in advanced cancers. This CDR3 contains 16 residues. Germline V lookup: CDR1 MNHEY, CDR2 SVGAGI. After removal of 1 base from V and 2 bases from J, the junction contained 3 bases not matched to a gene. Some clones are missing from TCRdb's copy, which holds only in-frame ones; the method was immunoSEQ multiplex PCR. Among approximately 94,000 clones listed, about 93% were seen once. This TCR derives from an adult with an advanced solid tumor such as melanoma, head and neck, liver or kidney cancer. The sequenced sample was CD4+ or CD8+ T cells sorted from blood, obtained in a trial of the OX40 agonist ivuxolimab. The chain links TRBV6-5 to TRBJ1-3, with 9 positions matching TRBD1. The CDR3 reads CASSYLQGAAGNTIYF. The CDR3 coding sequence is TGTGCCAGCAGTTACTTACAGGGGGCGGCTGGAAACACCATATATTTT.